These 32 T cell receptor beta chains were all obtained from the same sample, sequenced in a study of response to subunit inactivated influenza vaccine. MiXCR was run by TCRdb on the RT-PCR reads, yielding one entry per CDR3 protein. The sample consists of about 570,000 distinct CDR3 sequences, about 11% of them appearing once. These data also formed part of another study, on T cells expressing NK-cell markers. From that report: UMIs were included in TCR beta cDNA generated by 5'RACE template switching.

Here the sequenced sample was PBMCs from blood, taken on the day of vaccination. These receptors were obtained from a man aged 50-59 years who received an inactivated influenza vaccine.

The chain links TRBV29-1 to TRBJ2-1, with TRBD2 matching over 11 bases. The junction had 5 bases not matched to a gene; V was cut back by 1 base and J by 3 bases. The CDR3 is 16 amino acids. Germline V gene data show CDR1 as SQVTM and CDR2 as ANQGSEA. CDR3 protein: CSVEVLAGGFYNEQFF. CDR3 nucleotide sequence: TGCAGCGTTGAAGTCCTAGCGGGGGGCTTCTACAATGAGCAGTTCTTC.

V is TRBV28 and J is TRBJ1-5; TRBD1 aligns across 9 bases. Trimming took 3 bases from V and 3 from J; bases not matched to a gene: 6. Germline CDR1 is MDHEN and CDR2 is SYDVKM. This CDR3 has 16 amino acids. The CDR3 DNA reads as TGTGCCAGCAGTTTCATGACAGGGGGGTACAATCAGCCCCAGCATTTT. Amino acids: CASSFMTGGYNQPQHF.

CDR3 in amino acids: CASSYWPGANTGELFF. CDR3 nucleotide sequence: TGTGCCAGCAGTTATTGGCCAGGGGCGAACACCGGGGAGCTGTTTTTT. V gene TRBV6-9 combines with J gene TRBJ2-2; possibly TRBD1 for D (6 bases). V was shortened by 1 base and J by 0 bases, with 9 bases between the two germline ends. From germline, CDR1 is MNHGY and CDR2 SVAAGI. CDR3 length equals 16 residues.

The V call is TRBV7-9, the J call TRBJ2-1; the D gene is possibly TRBD2 (5 bases). Trimming shortened V by 1 base and J by 6 bases, and 10 bases separated the two germline ends. The germline V gene encodes CDR1 SEHNR and CDR2 FQNEAQ (reference sequence). The CDR3 sequence is 14 residues long. CDR3 in amino acids: CASSLEGLANEQFF. Written as DNA, the CDR3 is TGTGCCAGCAGCTTAGAAGGCCTAGCCAATGAGCAGTTCTTC.

This clonotype was seen only a few times. The chain has TRBV28 and TRBJ1-1; 8 nucleotides match TRBD1. The germline V gene has CDR1 MDHEN and CDR2 SYDVKM. This CDR3 is built from 15 residues. V dropped 8 bases and J dropped 6; count of bases not matched to a gene: 14. The CDR3 region is CASLAGDRLGAEAFF. The CDR3 DNA follows: TGTGCCAGCCTGGCCGGGGACAGGCTGGGCGCTGAAGCTTTCTTT.

This clonotype was picked up a small number of times. This sequence joins TRBV20-1 and TRBJ2-1; 11 bases agree with TRBD2. The CDR3 has 16 residues. The junction had 7 bases not matched to a gene; V was cut back by 0 bases and J by 6 bases. Germline V gene sequence: CDR1 DFQATT, CDR2 SNEGSKA (reference sequence). The DNA of the CDR3 is TGCAGTGCTAGAGAAAATAGCGGGGGGGCCCTCAATGAGCAGTTCTTC. Amino acid sequence: CSARENSGGALNEQFF.

In this sample, this clonotype turned up a few times. The chain employs TRBV7-2 and TRBJ2-7; perhaps TRBD2 as D (7 bases). V was pared by 3 bases and J by 6 bases, with 12 bases between. CDR3 size: 13 residues. The germline CDR1 and CDR2 sequences are SGHTA and FQGNSA. CDR3 residues: CASSLGGAGEQYF. DNA of the CDR3: TGTGCCAGCAGCTTGGGGGGGGCTGGCGAGCAGTACTTC.

This clonotype has a handful of counts. V gene TRBV20-1 combines with J gene TRBJ1-2; D is possibly TRBD1 (5 bases). This CDR3 has 13 residues. Germline CDR1 is DFQATT and CDR2 is SNEGSKA (reference sequence). V was cut by 3 bases and J by 2 bases, with 10 bases left in between. CDR3 in DNA: TGCAGTGCTAGTGTTGACAGAAACTATGGCTACACCTTC. Translated, it gives CSASVDRNYGYTF.

The table lists this clonotype with many counts. This chain links TRBV11-1 with TRBJ2-6; D gene unclear. The germline V gene has CDR1 SGHAT and CDR2 FQDESV (reference sequence). With 1 base removed from V and 0 bases from J, the gap between germline ends came to 13 bases. The CDR3 runs 18 residues. The CDR3 is CASSLGRISFSGANVLTF. CDR3 nucleotides: TGTGCCAGCAGCTTAGGACGGATATCCTTCTCTGGGGCCAACGTCCTGACTTTC.

The V gene is TRBV25-1, the J gene TRBJ1-3, with D possibly matching TRBD1 (6 bases). CDR3 length: 15 residues. The V gene lost 6 bases and the J gene lost 2 bases, with 14 bases spanning the gap. Germline assignment: CDR1 MGHDK and CDR2 SYGVNS. The CDR3 reads CASRDSYIPGNTIYF. The CDR3 DNA sequence: TGTGCCAGCAGGGACAGCTACATCCCTGGAAACACCATATATTTT.

V usage is TRBV20-1 and J usage is TRBJ2-2; D gene uncertain. Germline CDR1 is DFQATT and CDR2 is SNEGSKA (reference sequence). V lost 1 base and J 7 bases, leaving 10 bases between the germline ends. There are 13 residues in the CDR3. CDR3 in DNA: TGCAGTGCTAGAGTACGGAGAAGCGGGGAGCTGTTTTTT. This translates into CSARVRRSGELFF.

A few counts support this clonotype. This chain uses TRBV3-1 with TRBJ2-2; 8 nucleotides agree with TRBD2. Germline lookup yields CDR1 LGHDT and CDR2 YNNKEL (reference sequence). V lost 4 bases, J lost 0 bases, and 4 bases stayed unmatched. The CDR3 is 16 residues long. The CDR3 DNA reads as TGTGCCAGCAGCCCCCAGCGGGGGCCGAACACCGGGGAGCTGTTTTTT. Its translation: CASSPQRGPNTGELFF. Drawing the rest from reference TRBV3-1 and TRBJ2-2, the complete variable domain is DTAVSQTPKYLVTQMGNDKSIKCEQNLGHDTMYWYKQDSKKFLKIMFSYNNKELIINETVPNRFSPKSPDKAHLNLHINSLELGDSAVYFCASSPQRGPNTGELFFGEGSRLTVL.

The V and J genes are TRBV10-3 and TRBJ2-5; no definite D call. CDR1 is ENHRY and CDR2 is SYGVKD in the germline V gene. Trimming pared 3 bases from V and 2 bases from J, leaving 7 bases between. The CDR3 runs to 13 residues. The CDR3 spells CAISDGAQETQYF. The CDR3 DNA is TGTGCCATCAGTGATGGAGCTCAAGAGACCCAGTACTTC.

The genes are TRBV6-6 and TRBJ2-1; 8 bases map to TRBD1. With V trimmed by 6 bases and J by 9 bases, 4 bases remained unmatched. This CDR3 has 12 residues. Germline V lookup: CDR1 MNHNY, CDR2 SVGAGI (reference sequence). The CDR3 nucleotides are TGTGCCAGCAGCAGGGGGCTGGTTGAGCAGTTCTTC. The encoded protein is CASSRGLVEQFF.

V usage is TRBV15 and J usage is TRBJ1-1; D is undetermined. The V gene lost 1 base and the J gene lost 0 bases, with 9 bases spanning the gap. Germline-derived CDR1 and CDR2 are LNHNV and YYDKDF (reference sequence). The CDR3 loop spans 15 amino acids. CDR3: CATSRGIRMNTEAFF. The CDR3 DNA reads TGTGCCACCAGCAGAGGGATTCGTATGAACACTGAAGCTTTCTTT.

This clonotype appeared many times. The gene calls are TRBV27 and TRBJ2-1, with D perhaps matching TRBD1 or TRBD2 (6 bases each). The germline V and J ends were trimmed by 3 bases and 5 bases, with 14 bases remaining between them. This CDR3 is 15 amino acids long. Germline V gene sequence: CDR1 MNHEY, CDR2 SMNVEV (reference sequence). This CDR3 reads CASSLGPGAHNEQFF. Here the CDR3 DNA reads TGTGCCAGCAGTTTGGGACCGGGGGCTCACAATGAGCAGTTCTTC.

V gene TRBV14 combines with J gene TRBJ2-2; D could derive from TRBD1 or TRBD2 (6 bases each). CDR1 SGHDN and CDR2 FVKESK come from the germline V gene. The CDR3 has 16 amino acids. Trimming pared 1 base from V and 6 bases from J, leaving 15 bases between. The CDR3 here is CASSQGGGLRAGELFF. In DNA, the CDR3 is TGTGCCAGCAGCCAAGGAGGGGGGTTGCGTGCCGGGGAGCTGTTTTTT.

This clonotype was seen only a few times. The chain joins TRBV4-3 to TRBJ1-2; a possible D gene is TRBD1 (5 bases). This CDR3 is 15 amino acids long. V dropped 0 bases and J dropped 7 bases, with 15 bases sitting between them. CDR1 is LGHNA, CDR2 YSLEER, per germline. The CDR3 region has the DNA TGCGCCAGCAGCCAAGACGCAGGGATCGTAGGTGGCTACACCTTC. Translation: CASSQDAGIVGGYTF.

This clonotype has more than one count but fewer than ten. V gene TRBV18 combines with J gene TRBJ2-7; possible D gene TRBD2, 6 bases. Germline CDR1 and CDR2: KGHSH and LQKENI. V was shortened by 6 bases and J by 0 bases, with 18 bases between the two germline ends. The CDR3 has 16 amino acids. CDR3: CASSKYAGPYSYEQYF. The DNA for the CDR3 is TGTGCCAGCTCCAAATACGCGGGACCATACTCCTACGAGCAGTACTTC.

The table lists this clonotype with a few counts. The V gene is TRBV2, the J gene TRBJ2-2, with 7 bases lining up with TRBD2. Germline CDR1 SNHLY, CDR2 FYNNEI. CDR3 length: 13 amino acids. The V segment lost 7 bases and the J segment 5 bases; nucleotides outside the gene matches: 4. In DNA form, the CDR3 reads TGTGCCAGCACCCGGGAGGCAACCGGGGAGCTGTTTTTT. Amino acid sequence: CASTREATGELFF.

The rearrangement links TRBV28 to TRBJ2-4; possible D gene TRBD2, 6 bases. The V end was cut by 11 bases, the J end by 0 bases, with 14 bases between. The CDR3 runs 14 residues. CDR1 MDHEN and CDR2 SYDVKM come from the germline V gene. Here the CDR3 DNA reads TGTGCCCCCGTCGGGAGACTAGCCAAAAACATTCAGTACTTC. This encodes CAPVGRLAKNIQYF.

This chain connects TRBV10-3 to TRBJ2-7; 7 bases agree with TRBD2. The V gene end was trimmed by 5 bases and the J gene end by 0 bases; junction bases not matched to a gene: 4. Germline-derived CDR1 and CDR2 are ENHRY and SYGVKD. This CDR3 contains 14 residues. CDR3 protein: CAISPAGFSYEQYF. In DNA form, the CDR3 reads TGTGCCATCAGTCCAGCGGGGTTCTCCTACGAGCAGTACTTC.

This clonotype came up many times. V gene TRBV20-1 combines with J gene TRBJ2-5; D is ambiguous. This CDR3 region has 12 residues. Trimming took 0 bases from V and 3 from J, leaving 5 bases between them. The germline CDR1 and CDR2 sequences are DFQATT and SNEGSKA (reference sequence). CDR3 in amino acids: CSARDGEETQYF. The DNA for the CDR3 is TGCAGTGCTAGAGATGGAGAAGAGACCCAGTACTTC.

This clonotype was detected a few times. The V gene is TRBV6-2 or TRBV6-3, the J gene TRBJ2-2, with a weak D call TRBD1 (6 bases). This CDR3 contains 15 residues. Looked up from germline, CDR1 is MNHEY and CDR2 is SVGEGT. Deletions cut 8 bases from V and 7 bases from J, with 20 bases between. The CDR3 DNA reads TGTGCCAGCGGAGCCGGTGCAGGGGTTCACGGGGAGCTGTTTTTT. As protein: CASGAGAGVHGELFF.

The J gene is TRBJ2-3, the V gene TRBV5-4; the D gene is possibly TRBD2 (5 bases). Between the trimmed V and J ends, which lost 4 bases and 1 base, there was a span of 13 bases. CDR3 length equals 15 residues. Germline loops: CDR1 SGHNT, CDR2 YYREEE (reference sequence). CDR3 sequence: CASSHRDSGTDTQYF. CDR3 bases: TGTGCCAGCAGCCACCGCGATAGCGGCACAGATACGCAGTATTTT.

This clonotype was detected many times. DNA of the CDR3: TGTGCCAGCAGCTTGGCCGGGACTAGCGGGAGCTATGAGCAGTTCTTC. Amino acids: CASSLAGTSGSYEQFF. V and J are TRBV11-2 and TRBJ2-1, with 14 bases aligning to TRBD2. The V gene end was trimmed by 3 bases and the J gene end by 8 bases; junction bases not matched to a gene: 6. Germline V CDR1 and CDR2: SGHAT, FQNNGV. The CDR3 totals 16 residues.

Here the CDR3 DNA reads TGCAGCGTTTTCAACTCTGCGGGCGGGACAGGAGGGGTCAATGAGCAGTTCTTC. This translates into CSVFNSAGGTGGVNEQFF. The chain has TRBV29-1 and TRBJ2-1; 8 nucleotides line up with TRBD1. Germline V gene sequence: CDR1 SQVTM, CDR2 ANQGSEA. The ends lost 5 bases at V and 6 bases at J; junction bases unmatched: 21. This CDR3 region has 18 residues.

V usage is TRBV6-1 and J usage is TRBJ1-5; 11 bases map to TRBD1. J lost 2 bases, V lost 5 bases, and 8 bases had no gene match. There are 17 residues in the CDR3. Germline V gene data show CDR1 as MNHNS and CDR2 as SASEGT. CDR3 protein: CASSPGQGVVGNQPQHF. As DNA, the CDR3 is TGTGCCAGCAGTCCGGGACAGGGGGTGGTGGGCAATCAGCCCCAGCATTTT.

This clonotype was seen only a few times. V and J are TRBV6-5 and TRBJ1-2; 7 bases match TRBD1. The V gene's germline CDR1 is MNHEY and CDR2 SVGAGI. The length of the CDR3 is 15 residues. The V segment lost 2 bases and the J segment 8 bases; nucleotides outside the gene matches: 11. The DNA of the CDR3 is TGTGCCAGCAGTTACAACGACAGGGTATTGTCCGGCTACACCTTC. It yields the protein CASSYNDRVLSGYTF.

This clonotype was seen ten or more times. CDR3 loop: CSARDRATISNYGYTF. Written as DNA, the CDR3 is TGCAGTGCTAGAGATCGGGCCACCATCTCTAACTATGGCTACACCTTC. V is TRBV20-1 and J is TRBJ1-2; D uncertain. The CDR3 contains 16 residues. V was shortened by 0 bases and J by 0 bases, with 14 bases between the two germline ends. CDR1 is DFQATT, CDR2 SNEGSKA, per germline (reference sequence).

This clonotype was seen repeatedly, ten times or more. The V and J genes are TRBV29-1 and TRBJ2-1, with 9 bases that match TRBD1. The CDR3 length is 14 residues. In germline, CDR1 is SQVTM, CDR2 ANQGSEA. Germline trimming cut 7 bases from V and 6 bases from J; bases unmatched to any gene: 10. CDR3 sequence: CSAGGGQGSNEQFF. In nucleotides, the CDR3 is TGCAGCGCTGGGGGAGGACAGGGGTCCAATGAGCAGTTCTTC.

This clonotype has only a few counts. This chain uses TRBV7-2 with TRBJ1-1, with 8 bases matching TRBD1. J was trimmed by 5 bases and V by 4 bases; bases with no gene match: 6. The CDR3 extends over 14 amino acids. Germline V gives CDR1 SGHTA, CDR2 FQGNSA. The CDR3 nucleotides read TGTGCCAGCAGCTACCAGGGGGCGAGGACTGAAGCTTTCTTT. Its translation is CASSYQGARTEAFF.